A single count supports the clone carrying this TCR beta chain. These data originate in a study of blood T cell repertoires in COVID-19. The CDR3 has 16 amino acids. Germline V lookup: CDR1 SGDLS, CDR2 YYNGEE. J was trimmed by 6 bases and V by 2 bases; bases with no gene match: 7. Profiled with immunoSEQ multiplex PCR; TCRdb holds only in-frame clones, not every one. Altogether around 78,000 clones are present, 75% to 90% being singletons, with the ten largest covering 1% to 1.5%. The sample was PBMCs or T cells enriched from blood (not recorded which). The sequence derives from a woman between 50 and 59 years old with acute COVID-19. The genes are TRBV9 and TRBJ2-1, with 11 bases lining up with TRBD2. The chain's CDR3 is CASSVSGTSGLNEQFF. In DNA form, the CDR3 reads TGTGCCAGCAGCGTGAGCGGGACTAGCGGTCTCAATGAGCAGTTCTTC.